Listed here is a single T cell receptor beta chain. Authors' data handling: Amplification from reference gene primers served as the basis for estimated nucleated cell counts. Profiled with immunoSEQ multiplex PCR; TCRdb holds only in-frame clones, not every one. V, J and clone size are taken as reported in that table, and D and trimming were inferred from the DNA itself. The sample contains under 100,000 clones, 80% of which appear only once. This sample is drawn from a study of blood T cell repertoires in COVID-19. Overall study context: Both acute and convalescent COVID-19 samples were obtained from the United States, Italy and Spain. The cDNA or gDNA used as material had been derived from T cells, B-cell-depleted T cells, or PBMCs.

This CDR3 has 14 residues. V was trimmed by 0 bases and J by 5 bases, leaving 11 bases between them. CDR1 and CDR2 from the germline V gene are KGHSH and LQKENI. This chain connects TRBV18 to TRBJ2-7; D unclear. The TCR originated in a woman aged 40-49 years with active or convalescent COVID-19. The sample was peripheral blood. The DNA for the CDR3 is TGTGCCAGCTCACCACCGAGCAGGCGCGACGAGCAGTACTTC. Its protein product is CASSPPSRRDEQYF. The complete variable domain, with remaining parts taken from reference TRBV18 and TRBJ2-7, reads NAGVMQNPRHLVRRRGQEARLRCSPMKGHSHVYWYRQLPEEGLKFMVYLQKENIIDESGMPKERFSAEFPKEGPSILRIQQVVRGDSAAYFCASSPPSRRDEQYFGPGTRLTVT.